One T cell receptor beta chain is described in this entry. The data belong to a study of T cell changes during pregnancy in multiple sclerosis. Assay used: immunoSEQ multiplex PCR; TCRdb lists only in-frame clones, some missing. The sample holds about 30,000 clones; approximately 90% are singletons and the top ten take approximately 4.4%. The germline V gene has CDR1 SGHTA and CDR2 FQGTGA. This CDR3 spans 16 amino acids. The V segment lost 2 bases and the J segment 5 bases; nucleotides outside the gene matches: 12. The origin of this receptor is a female donor in good health, enrolled as a control in a pregnancy study. This sample comprised peripheral blood, obtained in the second trimester of pregnancy. J is TRBJ2-7 and V is TRBV7-3, with 7 positions matching TRBD2. Written as DNA, the CDR3 is TGTGCCAGCAGCTTAGGCTTCGGCGCGGGAGTCGACGAGCAGTACTTC. Its protein is CASSLGFGAGVDEQYF.